One sample yielded the 15 T cell receptor beta chains listed below, sequenced in a study of T cells in Graves' hyperthyroidism and ophthalmopathy (dated by TCRdb to the late 2010s). Library prep was done by multiplex PCR. The listed sequencing device is Illumina HiSeq 2000. The TCR beta CDR3 regions were amplified from the RNA transcripts. For the first round of RT-PCR on the TCR CDR3, the HTBI primer set was used together with the Qiagen OneStep RT-PCR kit. TCRdb applied fastp at Q25 and MiXCR to the public reads, then kept only in-frame beta chains. Rows are unified per CDR3 protein, each entry keeping the most common DNA and genes. The sample records about 640,000 distinct CDR3 sequences, roughly 14% of which are singletons. The ten largest clones capture roughly an eighth of the sample. Material for sequencing was blood. The receptors stem from a woman aged 45 to 65 with Graves' ophthalmopathy.

This clonotype was found many times. The chain couples TRBV7-3 to TRBJ2-1; TRBD2 aligns across 13 bases. The CDR3 is made up of 16 amino acids. The germline CDR1 and CDR2 sequences are SGHTA and FQGTGA. V gave up 5 bases and J gave up 8 bases; unmatched junction bases: 9. The CDR3 DNA follows: TGTGCCAGCAGCACCACCGGGACTAGCGGGATCTATGAGCAGTTCTTC. It translates to CASSTTGTSGIYEQFF.

In its sample, this clonotype was seen many times. The V gene is TRBV20-1, the J gene TRBJ2-3, with 8 bases that match TRBD1. The V and J ends lost 0 bases and 3 bases, in that order; junction bases with no gene match: 8. Germline CDR1 and CDR2: DFQATT and SNEGSKA (reference sequence). The CDR3 length is 16 residues. CDR3 loop: CSARDHGQGITDTQYF. CDR3 in DNA: TGCAGTGCTAGAGATCACGGACAGGGAATAACAGATACGCAGTATTTT.

This clonotype was seen a handful of times. This chain connects TRBV12-5 to TRBJ2-1; no reliable D call. Trimming removed 1 base from V and 11 bases from J, with 9 bases in between. The germline CDR1 and CDR2 sequences are LGHNT and FRNRAP. The CDR3 totals 12 residues. In DNA form, the CDR3 reads TGTGCTAGTGGTTTGGCGGCCAGTAAGCAGTTCTTC. It encodes CASGLAASKQFF.

This clonotype was detected a few times. The chain employs TRBV9 and TRBJ1-2; D gene ambiguous. The CDR3 sequence is 14 residues long. CDR1 and CDR2 from the germline V gene are SGDLS and YYNGEE. Trimming removed 0 bases at V and 8 bases at J, with 14 bases between. In nucleotides, the CDR3 is TGTGCCAGCAGCGTAGATGCCAGGTCTAGAGGCTACACCTTC. It translates to CASSVDARSRGYTF.

This clonotype was seen many times. This sequence joins TRBV18 and TRBJ1-1; the D is unclear. The V gene's germline CDR1 is KGHSH and CDR2 LQKENI. The CDR3 spans 15 residues. V lost 2 bases, J lost 4 bases, and 14 bases lay in between. The CDR3 nucleotides are TGTGCCAGCTCACCAAATCTGGGTGGCGGCACTGAAGCTTTCTTT. Its translation is CASSPNLGGGTEAFF.

The chain combines TRBV24-1 with TRBJ1-4; 7 bases match TRBD1. The junction had 2 bases not matched to a gene; V was cut back by 3 bases and J by 2 bases. CDR1 KGHDR and CDR2 SFDVKD come from the germline V gene. The CDR3 totals 15 residues. The CDR3 region is CATSDPGQTNEKLFF. The CDR3 coding sequence is TGTGCCACCAGTGATCCGGGACAGACTAATGAAAAACTGTTTTTT.

This clonotype was counted ten times or more. The chain joins TRBV27 to TRBJ1-6; TRBD1 matches 7 bases. The CDR3 loop spans 16 amino acids. The J segment lost 2 bases and the V segment lost 6 bases, leaving 7 bases of the junction unmatched. From germline, CDR1 is MNHEY and CDR2 SMNVEV (reference sequence). CDR3 residues: CASRAIGQAYNSPLHF. As DNA, the CDR3 is TGTGCCAGCAGGGCCATCGGACAGGCCTATAATTCACCCCTCCACTTT.

This clonotype was observed at least ten times. The chain joins TRBV18 to TRBJ2-7, with D maybe TRBD1 (6 bases). Per the germline V gene, CDR1 is KGHSH and CDR2 is LQKENI. Trimming stripped 2 bases from V and 1 base from J, with 15 bases between. This CDR3 comprises 16 residues. This CDR3 is CASSPNDRRISYEQYF. CDR3 nucleotide sequence: TGTGCCAGCTCACCAAACGACAGGCGAATTTCCTACGAGCAGTACTTC.

The chain uses TRBV19 and TRBJ1-5, with a weak D call TRBD1 (5 bases). The V and J ends lost 4 bases and 4 bases respectively, with 14 bases between them. Germline loops: CDR1 LNHDA, CDR2 SQIVND (reference sequence). CDR3 length: 15 residues. The CDR3 DNA sequence: TGTGCCAGTAGTAGGTTACTGGGACCGAATCAGCCCCAGCATTTT. Its translation is CASSRLLGPNQPQHF.

This chain links TRBV4-3 with TRBJ1-2; D is unclear. V was shortened by 0 bases and J by 0 bases, with 11 bases between the two germline ends. This CDR3 has 16 amino acids. CDR1 is LGHNA, CDR2 YSLEER, per germline. The CDR3 region is CASSQEERATNYGYTF. DNA for the CDR3: TGCGCCAGCAGCCAAGAAGAAAGGGCTACTAACTATGGCTACACCTTC.

This clonotype turned up a few times. The chain is built from TRBV4-2 and TRBJ1-1; 7 bases agree with TRBD1. The germline gives CDR1 LGHNA, CDR2 YNFKEQ. CDR3 size: 16 residues. The V and J ends lost 2 bases and 0 bases, in that order; junction bases with no gene match: 6. The CDR3, as DNA: TGTGCCAGCAGCCAATACAGGGGCGCTATGAACACTGAAGCTTTCTTT. The encoded protein is CASSQYRGAMNTEAFF.

This clonotype was seen ten or more times. This chain connects TRBV11-3 to TRBJ2-5; D possibly matches TRBD1 or TRBD2 (5 bases each). CDR1 and CDR2 (germline): SGHNT, YENEEA. Trimming shortened V by 1 base and J by 5 bases, and 20 bases separated the two germline ends. This CDR3 contains 17 residues. The CDR3 sequence is CASSLGAVGRLAETQYF. CDR3 sequence (DNA): TGTGCCAGCAGCTTAGGTGCGGTGGGACGATTAGCGGAGACCCAGTACTTC.

This clonotype was detected many times. The CDR3 sequence is CASSSWTGGGLSNQPQHF. CDR3 nucleotide sequence: TGTGCCAGCAGTTCTTGGACAGGGGGCGGCTTAAGCAATCAGCCCCAGCATTTT. V is TRBV28 and J is TRBJ1-5, with 11 bases that match TRBD1. V lost 4 bases to trimming and J lost 1 base; unmatched junction nucleotides: 9. Germline V gene lookup returns CDR1 MDHEN and CDR2 SYDVKM. CDR3 length: 18 residues.

This rearrangement joins TRBV20-1 to TRBJ2-7; D not resolved. Germline V CDR1 and CDR2: DFQATT, SNEGSKA (reference sequence). The CDR3 sequence is 15 residues long. V lost 4 bases and J lost 0, with 16 bases in between. The CDR3 reads CSATPGQLSSYEQYF. The CDR3 DNA is TGCAGTGCTACGCCGGGCCAATTGAGCTCCTACGAGCAGTACTTC.

This clonotype was counted at least ten times. The chain uses TRBV13 and TRBJ1-1; unclear D gene. With 4 bases removed from V and 1 base from J, the gap between germline ends came to 10 bases. Germline-derived CDR1 and CDR2 are PRHDT and FYEKMQ (reference sequence). The CDR3 is 14 residues long. In nucleotides, the CDR3 is TGTGCCAGCAGCTCGGACGTAGAGAACACTGAAGCTTTCTTT. Protein product: CASSSDVENTEAFF.